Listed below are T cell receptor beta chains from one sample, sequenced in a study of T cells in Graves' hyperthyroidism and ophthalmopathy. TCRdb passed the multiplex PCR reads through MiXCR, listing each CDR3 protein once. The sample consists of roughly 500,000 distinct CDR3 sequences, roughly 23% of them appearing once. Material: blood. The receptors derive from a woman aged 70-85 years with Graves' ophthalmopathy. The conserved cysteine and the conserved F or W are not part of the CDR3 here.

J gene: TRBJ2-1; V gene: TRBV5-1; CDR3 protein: ASSVTSTDYNEQF
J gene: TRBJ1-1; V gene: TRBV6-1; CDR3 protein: ASSLTFTTEAF
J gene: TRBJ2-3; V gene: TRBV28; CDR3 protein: ASSFPRGIGPKYAYTQY
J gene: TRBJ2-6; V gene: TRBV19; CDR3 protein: ASSWRDPGANVLT
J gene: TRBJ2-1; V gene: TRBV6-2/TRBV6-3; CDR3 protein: ASSYSRTSVRNEQF
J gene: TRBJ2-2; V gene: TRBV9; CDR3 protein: ASSVAGKDGELF
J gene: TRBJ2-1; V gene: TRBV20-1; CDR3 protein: SATPRRGRFYNGQF
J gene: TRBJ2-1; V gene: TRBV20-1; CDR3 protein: SASGSLGVNEQF
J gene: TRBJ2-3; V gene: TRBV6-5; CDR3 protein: ASSYYSRTSNTDTQY
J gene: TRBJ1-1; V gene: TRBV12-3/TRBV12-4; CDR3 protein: ASSFAPPSTEAF
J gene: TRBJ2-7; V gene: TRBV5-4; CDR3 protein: ASSSIRDRNYEQY
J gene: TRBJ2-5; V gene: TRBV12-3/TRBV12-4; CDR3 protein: ASSLLAGRGETQY
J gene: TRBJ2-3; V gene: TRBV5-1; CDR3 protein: ASSLTASVADTQY
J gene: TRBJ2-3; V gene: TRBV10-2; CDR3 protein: ASSDFSGTTDTQY
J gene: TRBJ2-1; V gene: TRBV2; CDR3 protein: ASSEVGLAGYSYNEQF
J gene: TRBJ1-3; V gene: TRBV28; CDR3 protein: ASSLFNRASGNTIY
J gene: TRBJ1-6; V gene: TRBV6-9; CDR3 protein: ASSYYGPFNSYNSPLH
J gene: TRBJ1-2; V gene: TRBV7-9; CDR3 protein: ASSPDRAHRLYGYT
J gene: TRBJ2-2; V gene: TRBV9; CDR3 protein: ASSVAGGGELF
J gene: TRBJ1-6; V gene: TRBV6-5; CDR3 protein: ASSYSTASPLH
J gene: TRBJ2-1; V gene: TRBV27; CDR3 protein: ASSFPASNEQF
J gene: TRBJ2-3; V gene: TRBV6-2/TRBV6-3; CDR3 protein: ASGVSRTDTQY
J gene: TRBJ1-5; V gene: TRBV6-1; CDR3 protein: ASSVKGSNQPQH
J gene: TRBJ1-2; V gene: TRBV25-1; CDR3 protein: ASSEWGVNYGYT